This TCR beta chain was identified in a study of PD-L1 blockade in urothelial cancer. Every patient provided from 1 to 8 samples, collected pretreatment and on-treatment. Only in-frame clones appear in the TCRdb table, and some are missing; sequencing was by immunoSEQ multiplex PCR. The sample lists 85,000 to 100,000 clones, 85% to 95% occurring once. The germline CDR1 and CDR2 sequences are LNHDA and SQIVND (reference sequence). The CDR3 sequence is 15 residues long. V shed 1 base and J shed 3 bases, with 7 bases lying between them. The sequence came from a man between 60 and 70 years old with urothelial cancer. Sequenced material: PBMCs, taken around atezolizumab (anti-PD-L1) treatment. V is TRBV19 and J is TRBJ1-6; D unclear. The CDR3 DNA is TGTGCCAGTAGTATAGGAGGGTTCTATAATTCACCCCTCCACTTT. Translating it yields CASSIGGFYNSPLHF.